One and the same sample provided the 9 T cell receptor beta chains below, sequenced in a study of blood T cell repertoires in COVID-19. The assay was immunoSEQ multiplex PCR, and TCRdb's table has in-frame clones only and misses some. The sample gives around 40,000 clones, around 83% of which show up once; about an eighth is in the top ten. Sequencing was done on a sample of peripheral blood. These receptors were taken from a human donor in a cohort sampled during active COVID-19.

This chain joins TRBV5-4 and TRBJ2-7; 10 bases line up with TRBD1. Germline lookup yields CDR1 SGHNT and CDR2 YYREEE (reference sequence). CDR3 size: 15 residues. After removal of 1 base from V and 5 bases from J, the junction contained 6 bases not matched to a gene. CDR3 sequence reads: CASSLSPGQGNEQYF. Here the CDR3 DNA reads TGTGCCAGCAGCTTGTCACCGGGACAGGGGAACGAGCAGTACTTC.

This clone was seen once. CDR3 DNA sequence: TGCGCCAGCAGGCGGGTTGGGCAGGGGGCTACAGATACGCAGTATTTT. Protein sequence: CASRRVGQGATDTQYF. This sequence joins TRBV4-1 and TRBJ2-3; 8 bases line up with TRBD1. Trimming at V came to 6 bases and at J to 3 bases, leaving 11 bases not matched to a gene. The germline V gene has CDR1 MGHRA and CDR2 YSYEKL. This CDR3 has 16 amino acids.

The gene calls are TRBV7-3 and TRBJ2-3, with 11 bases fitting TRBD2. The CDR3 is made up of 14 amino acids. Germline trimming cut 5 bases from V and 4 bases from J; bases unmatched to any gene: 2. Germline-derived CDR1 and CDR2 are SGHTA and FQGTGA. The CDR3 loop is CASSAGLAADTQYF. DNA of the CDR3: TGTGCCAGCAGCGCGGGACTAGCGGCAGATACGCAGTATTTT.

V is TRBV29-1 and J is TRBJ2-1, with D possibly TRBD1 on 6 matching bases. The CDR3 is made up of 15 amino acids. The germline V and J ends were trimmed by 4 bases and 8 bases, with 21 bases remaining between them. Germline values: CDR1 SQVTM, CDR2 ANQGSEA. CDR3: CSVARDRPRFYEQFF. In DNA form, the CDR3 reads TGCAGCGTTGCCCGAGACAGGCCAAGGTTCTATGAGCAGTTCTTC.

The chain links TRBV5-1 to TRBJ2-7; 10 bases are shared with TRBD1. Germline lookup yields CDR1 SGHRS and CDR2 YFSETQ. V lost 4 bases, J lost 4 bases, and 8 bases stayed unmatched. There are 15 residues in the CDR3. The CDR3: CASSPGGTGVYEQYF. CDR3 coding DNA: TGCGCCAGCAGCCCAGGGGGGACAGGGGTTTACGAGCAGTACTTC.

The chain couples TRBV5-1 to TRBJ2-3; 9 bases fit TRBD2. The CDR3 covers 15 residues. V shed 3 bases and J 2 bases; nucleotides not matched to a gene: 4. CDR1 SGHRS and CDR2 YFSETQ come from the germline V gene. The CDR3 region is CASSSSGTYTDTQYF. For the CDR3, the DNA is TGCGCCAGCAGCTCTAGCGGGACCTACACAGATACGCAGTATTTT.

The chain couples TRBV11-2 to TRBJ2-1; TRBD2 might be the D (6 bases). Per germline, CDR1 SGHAT and CDR2 FQNNGV. V was pared by 5 bases and J by 7 bases, with 12 bases between. This CDR3 contains 13 residues. The CDR3 spells CASSVGLQNEQFF. The DNA for the CDR3 is TGTGCCAGCAGCGTGGGACTTCAAAATGAGCAGTTCTTC.

This clone was seen only once. The chain employs TRBV9 and TRBJ1-6; D is unresolved. The V and J ends lost 6 bases and 0 bases respectively, with 7 bases between them. This CDR3 is 14 amino acids long. CDR1 is SGDLS and CDR2 is YYNGEE in the germline V gene. The CDR3 DNA reads TGTGCCAGCAACCACGGCTCCTATAATTCACCCCTCCACTTT. Protein product: CASNHGSYNSPLHF.

For the CDR3, the DNA is TGCGCCAGCAGCTCCGGGACTAGTCCCAGCTCCTACAATGAGCAGTTCTTC. Protein sequence: CASSSGTSPSSYNEQFF. This chain joins TRBV5-1 and TRBJ2-1, with 8 bases lining up with TRBD2. Germline CDR1 reads SGHRS; CDR2 reads YFSETQ. This CDR3 has 17 amino acids. V shed 3 bases, J shed 0 bases, and the junction held 8 bases outside the gene matches.